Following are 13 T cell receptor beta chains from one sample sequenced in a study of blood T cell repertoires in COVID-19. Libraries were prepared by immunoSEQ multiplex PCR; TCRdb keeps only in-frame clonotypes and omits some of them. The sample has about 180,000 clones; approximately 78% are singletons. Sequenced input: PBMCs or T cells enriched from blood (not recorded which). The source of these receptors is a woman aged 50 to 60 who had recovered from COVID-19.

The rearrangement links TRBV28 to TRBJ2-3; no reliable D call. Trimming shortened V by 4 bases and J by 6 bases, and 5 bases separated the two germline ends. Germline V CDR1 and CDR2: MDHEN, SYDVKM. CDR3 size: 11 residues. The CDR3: CASSSGDTQYF. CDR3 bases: TGTGCCAGCAGTTCAGGTGATACGCAGTATTTT.

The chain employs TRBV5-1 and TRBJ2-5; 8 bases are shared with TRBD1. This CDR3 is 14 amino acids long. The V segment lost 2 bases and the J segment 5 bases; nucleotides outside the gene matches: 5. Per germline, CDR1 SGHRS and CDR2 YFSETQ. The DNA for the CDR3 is TGCGCCAGCAGCTTCGGACAGGGCGGTGAGACCCAGTACTTC. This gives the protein CASSFGQGGETQYF.

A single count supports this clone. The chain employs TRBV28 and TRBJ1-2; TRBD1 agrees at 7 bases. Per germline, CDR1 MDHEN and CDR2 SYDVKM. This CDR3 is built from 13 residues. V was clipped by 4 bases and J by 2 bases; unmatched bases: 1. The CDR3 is CASSWGQNYGYTF. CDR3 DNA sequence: TGTGCCAGCAGTTGGGGACAGAACTATGGCTACACCTTC.

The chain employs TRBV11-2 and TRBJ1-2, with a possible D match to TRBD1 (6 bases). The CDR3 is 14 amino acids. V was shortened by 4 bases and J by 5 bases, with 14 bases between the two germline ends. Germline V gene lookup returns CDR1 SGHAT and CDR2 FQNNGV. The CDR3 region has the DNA TGTGCCAGCAGCTCCCAACAGGGCACATATGGCTACACCTTC. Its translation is CASSSQQGTYGYTF. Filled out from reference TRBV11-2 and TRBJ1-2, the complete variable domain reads EAGVAQSPRYKIIEKRQSVAFWCNPISGHATLYWYQQILGQGPKLLIQFQNNGVVDDSQLPKDRFSAERLKGVDSTLKIQPAKLEDSAVYLCASSSQQGTYGYTFGSGTRLTVV.

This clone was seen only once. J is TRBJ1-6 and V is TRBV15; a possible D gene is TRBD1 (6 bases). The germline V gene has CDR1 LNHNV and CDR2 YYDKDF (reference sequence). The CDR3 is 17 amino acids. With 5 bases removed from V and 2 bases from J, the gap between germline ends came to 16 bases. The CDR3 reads CATSRRPDRAYNSPLHF. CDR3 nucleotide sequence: TGTGCCACCAGCCGTAGACCGGACAGAGCCTATAATTCACCCCTCCACTTT.

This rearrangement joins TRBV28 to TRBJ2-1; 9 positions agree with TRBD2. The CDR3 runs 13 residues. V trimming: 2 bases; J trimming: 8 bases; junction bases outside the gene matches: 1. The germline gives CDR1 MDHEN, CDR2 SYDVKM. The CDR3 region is CASSLVAGDEQFF. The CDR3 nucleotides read TGTGCCAGCAGTTTAGTAGCGGGAGATGAGCAGTTCTTC.

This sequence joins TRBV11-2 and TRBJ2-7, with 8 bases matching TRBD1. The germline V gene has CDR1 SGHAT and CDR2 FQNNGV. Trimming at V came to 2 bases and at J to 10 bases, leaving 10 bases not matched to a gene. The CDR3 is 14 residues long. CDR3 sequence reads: CASSLRQGSDDQYF. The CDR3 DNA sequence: TGTGCCAGCAGCTTACGACAGGGGTCGGATGATCAGTACTTC. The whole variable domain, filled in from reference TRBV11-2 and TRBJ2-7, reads EAGVAQSPRYKIIEKRQSVAFWCNPISGHATLYWYQQILGQGPKLLIQFQNNGVVDDSQLPKDRFSAERLKGVDSTLKIQPAKLEDSAVYLCASSLRQGSDDQYFGPGTRLTVT.

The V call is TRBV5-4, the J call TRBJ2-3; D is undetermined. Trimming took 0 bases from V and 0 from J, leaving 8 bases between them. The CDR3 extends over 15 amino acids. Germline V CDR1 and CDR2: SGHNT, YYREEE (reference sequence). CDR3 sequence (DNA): TGTGCCAGCAGCTTGGATGGGCGTAGCACAGATACGCAGTATTTT. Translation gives CASSLDGRSTDTQYF.

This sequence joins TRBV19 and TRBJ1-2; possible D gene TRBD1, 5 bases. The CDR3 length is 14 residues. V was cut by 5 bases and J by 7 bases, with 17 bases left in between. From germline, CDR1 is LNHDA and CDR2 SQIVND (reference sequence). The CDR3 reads CASSPKGLAPGYTF. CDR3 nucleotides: TGTGCCAGTAGTCCCAAGGGACTGGCGCCTGGCTACACCTTC.

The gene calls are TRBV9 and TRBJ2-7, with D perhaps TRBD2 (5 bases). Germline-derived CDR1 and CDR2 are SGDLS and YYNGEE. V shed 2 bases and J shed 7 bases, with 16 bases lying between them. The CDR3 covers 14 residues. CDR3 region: CASSVAGSSGEQYF. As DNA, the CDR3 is TGTGCCAGCAGCGTCGCCGGATCTTCGGGGGAGCAGTACTTC.

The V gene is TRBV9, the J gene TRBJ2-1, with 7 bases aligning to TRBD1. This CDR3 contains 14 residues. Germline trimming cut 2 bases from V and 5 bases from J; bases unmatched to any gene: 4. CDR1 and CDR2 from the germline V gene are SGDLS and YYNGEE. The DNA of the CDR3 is TGTGCCAGCAGCGTGGGGACAGTCGACAATGAGCAGTTCTTC. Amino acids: CASSVGTVDNEQFF. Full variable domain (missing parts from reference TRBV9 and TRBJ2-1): DSGVTQTPKHLITATGQRVTLRCSPRSGDLSVYWYQQSLDQGLQFLIQYYNGEERAKGNILERFSAQQFPDLHSELNLSSLELGDSALYFCASSVGTVDNEQFFGPGTRLTVL.

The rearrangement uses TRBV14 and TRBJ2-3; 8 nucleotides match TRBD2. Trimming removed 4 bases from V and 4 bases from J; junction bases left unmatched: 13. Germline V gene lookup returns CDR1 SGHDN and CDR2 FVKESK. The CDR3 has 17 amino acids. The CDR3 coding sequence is TGTGCCAGCAGCCCCCTCGCGGGAGGTGGGTGGGCAGATACGCAGTATTTT. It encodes CASSPLAGGGWADTQYF.

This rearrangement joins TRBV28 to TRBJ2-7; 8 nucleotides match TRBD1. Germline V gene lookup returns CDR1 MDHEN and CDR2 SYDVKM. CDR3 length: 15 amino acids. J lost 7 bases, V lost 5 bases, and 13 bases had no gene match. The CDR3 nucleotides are TGTGCCAGCAGTCAGGGGGCGGCGGGGAGCTGGGAGCAGTACTTC. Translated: CASSQGAAGSWEQYF.